A single sample gave rise to the 5 T cell receptor beta chains below, sequenced in a study of T cell repertoires in cytomegalovirus infection. TCRdb reprocessed the reads via MiXCR and lists one record per CDR3 protein. Counted here are 350,000 to 550,000 distinct CDR3 sequences, 25% to 40% occurring once; the ten biggest clones make up roughly 13%. Sequenced material: PBMCs. The receptors here all came from a human donor in good health (CMV status not recorded). Some clones in this sample may be carry-over from other donors' samples.

This clonotype was seen more than once but under ten times. This chain links TRBV11-2 with TRBJ2-4; TRBD2 matches at 7 bases. Germline CDR1 reads SGHAT; CDR2 reads FQNNGV. The CDR3 runs 19 residues. With 2 bases clipped from V and 6 bases from J, the junction kept 19 bases outside the gene matches. The CDR3 DNA is TGTGCCAGCAGCTTATACCCCTTCCTAAGCGGGGAGCCGGGAAACATTCAGTACTTC. It translates to CASSLYPFLSGEPGNIQYF.

This clonotype was seen only a few times. V and J are TRBV12-3 or TRBV12-4 and TRBJ2-1; D may be TRBD1 or TRBD2 (6 bases each). Trimming took off 6 bases at V and 8 bases at J, with 17 bases between the two ends. This CDR3 is 14 amino acids long. The CDR3 sequence: CASSTPRGPDEQFF. In nucleotides, the CDR3 is TGTGCCAGCAGCACGCCCCGGGGGCCCGATGAGCAGTTCTTC.

The sample holds one count of this clonotype. The rearrangement uses TRBV18 and TRBJ2-7; D is unresolved. The CDR3 is made up of 14 amino acids. Germline loops: CDR1 KGHSH, CDR2 LQKENI. V gave up 3 bases and J gave up 0 bases, with 9 bases separating them. The chain's CDR3 is CASSPRFSSYEQYF. The CDR3 nucleotides read TGTGCCAGCTCACCTCGGTTCTCCTCCTACGAGCAGTACTTC.

This clonotype was seen a handful of times. CDR3 DNA: TGCAGTGCTAACAGGGAAAGCACAGATACGCAGTATTTT. It translates to CSANRESTDTQYF. V usage is TRBV20-1 and J usage is TRBJ2-3, with D tentatively TRBD1 (6 bases). Germline V lookup: CDR1 DFQATT, CDR2 SNEGSKA (reference sequence). V was shortened by 4 bases and J by 0 bases, with 8 bases between the two germline ends. The CDR3 loop spans 13 amino acids.

Comment on this clonotype: A much larger clone lies a single base off, so this may be a read error. The chain carries TRBV7-9 and TRBJ2-1, with D unresolved. Germline V gene sequence: CDR1 SEHNR, CDR2 FQNEAQ (reference sequence). The CDR3 has 13 residues. CDR3 amino acids: CASSPEGDNDQFF. In nucleotides, the CDR3 is TGTGCCAGCAGCCCCGAAGGAGACAATGATCAGTTCTTC.